These 4 T cell receptor beta chains came from one sample sequenced in a study of blood T cell repertoires in COVID-19. The table came from immunoSEQ multiplex PCR; TCRdb's copy has only in-frame clones and leaves some out. The data contain fewer than 200,000 clones, 70% to 90% of them singletons. The specimen was peripheral blood. The receptors derive from a woman aged 45-65 years with COVID-19, enrolled during active disease.

The chain links TRBV5-4 to TRBJ2-7, with 11 nucleotides matching TRBD1. The trim removed 0 bases at V and 5 bases at J, leaving 4 bases unmatched. The length of the CDR3 is 15 residues. CDR1 is SGHNT and CDR2 is YYREEE in the germline V gene (reference sequence). The CDR3 nucleotides are TGTGCCAGCAGCTTGGGTGGACAGGGGGCCGACGAGCAGTACTTC. Its protein product is CASSLGGQGADEQYF.

The chain is built from TRBV19 and TRBJ2-1; 10 bases line up with TRBD2. After removal of 3 bases from V and 9 bases from J, the junction contained 8 bases not matched to a gene. The CDR3 is 15 residues long. Germline V gene data show CDR1 as LNHDA and CDR2 as SQIVND (reference sequence). CDR3: CASSIPAGGPLEQFF. CDR3 sequence (DNA): TGTGCCAGTAGTATCCCAGCGGGGGGGCCCCTTGAGCAGTTCTTC.

This clone was seen only once. The CDR3 spells CASSQMGRGGTEAFF. In DNA, the CDR3 is TGCGCCAGCAGTCAAATGGGGAGAGGGGGCACTGAAGCTTTCTTT. This chain connects TRBV23-1 to TRBJ1-1, with D possibly matching TRBD1 (6 bases). TRBV23-1 is filed as an ORF, its function uncertain. The CDR3 runs 15 residues. Between the trimmed V and J ends, which lost 2 bases and 4 bases, there was a span of 14 bases.

J is TRBJ1-4 and V is TRBV4-1; TRBD1 is a possible D gene (6 bases). Germline CDR1 MGHRA, CDR2 YSYEKL. Trimming cost V 4 bases and J 4 bases, with 13 bases left between them. CDR3 size: 15 residues. CDR3 DNA: TGCGCCAGCAGCCCCTGGACAGAAATTAATGAAAAACTGTTTTTT. As protein: CASSPWTEINEKLFF.